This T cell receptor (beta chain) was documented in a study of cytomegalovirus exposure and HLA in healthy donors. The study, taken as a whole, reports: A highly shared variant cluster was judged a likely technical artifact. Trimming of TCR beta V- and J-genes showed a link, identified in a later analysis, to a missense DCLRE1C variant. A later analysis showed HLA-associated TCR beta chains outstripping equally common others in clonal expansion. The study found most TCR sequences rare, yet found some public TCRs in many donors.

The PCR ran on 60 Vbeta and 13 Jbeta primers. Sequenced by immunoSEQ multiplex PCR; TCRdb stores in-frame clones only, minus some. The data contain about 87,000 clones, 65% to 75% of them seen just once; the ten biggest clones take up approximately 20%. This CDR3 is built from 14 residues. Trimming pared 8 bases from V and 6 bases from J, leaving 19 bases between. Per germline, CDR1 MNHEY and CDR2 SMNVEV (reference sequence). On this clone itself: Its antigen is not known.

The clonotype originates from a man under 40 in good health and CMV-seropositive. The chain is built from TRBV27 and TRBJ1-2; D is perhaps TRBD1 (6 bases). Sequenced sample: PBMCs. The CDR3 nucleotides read TGTGCCAGCTCTAGGGGAACAGGGAGTAATGGCTACACCTTC. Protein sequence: CASSRGTGSNGYTF.